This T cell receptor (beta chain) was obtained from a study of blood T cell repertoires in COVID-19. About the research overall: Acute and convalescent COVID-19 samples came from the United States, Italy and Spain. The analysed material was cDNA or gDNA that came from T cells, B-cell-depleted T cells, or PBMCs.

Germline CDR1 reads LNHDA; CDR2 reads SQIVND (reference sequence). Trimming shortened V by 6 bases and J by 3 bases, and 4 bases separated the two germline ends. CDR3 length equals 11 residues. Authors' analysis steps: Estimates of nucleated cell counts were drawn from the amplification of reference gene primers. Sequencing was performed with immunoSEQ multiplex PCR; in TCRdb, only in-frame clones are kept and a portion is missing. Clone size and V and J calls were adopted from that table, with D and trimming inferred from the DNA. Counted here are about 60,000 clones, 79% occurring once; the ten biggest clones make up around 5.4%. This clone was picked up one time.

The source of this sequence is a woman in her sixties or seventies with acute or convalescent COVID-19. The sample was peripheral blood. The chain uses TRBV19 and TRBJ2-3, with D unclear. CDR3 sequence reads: CASSRTDTQYF. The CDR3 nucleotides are TGTGCCAGTAGCCGTACAGATACGCAGTATTTT.